This passage covers 21 T cell receptor beta chains from one sample sequenced in a study of follicular helper T cells after annual influenza vaccination. The time point here: 2015-2016 season, 7 days after influenza vaccination. Sequencing used immunoSEQ multiplex PCR; TCRdb keeps in-frame clones, though not all of them. The table has approximately 1,400 clones, roughly 80% seen once. Here the sequenced sample was CXCR5+ CD38+ circulating T follicular helper cells from blood, taken 7 days after influenza vaccination. The subset: circulating Tfh, non-naive CD4+CXCR5+PD-1+ (ICOS+CD38+ or ICOS-CD38-). The receptor source for this set is an adult who received the influenza vaccine.

The chain couples TRBV9 to TRBJ2-2, with 11 nucleotides matching TRBD2. The V gene end was trimmed by 3 bases and the J gene end by 7 bases; junction bases not matched to a gene: 5. CDR3 size: 15 residues. The germline gives CDR1 SGDLS, CDR2 YYNGEE. The CDR3 sequence: CASSALAGEIGELFF. The CDR3 coding sequence is TGTGCCAGCAGCGCACTAGCGGGAGAAATCGGGGAGCTGTTTTTT.

The chain combines TRBV29-1 with TRBJ1-1; D remains ambiguous. Germline V lookup: CDR1 SQVTM, CDR2 ANQGSEA. V lost 3 bases, J lost 1 base, and 6 bases lay in between. CDR3 length: 12 amino acids. The CDR3 loop reads CSVEYQNTEAFF. DNA for the CDR3: TGCAGCGTTGAGTACCAGAACACTGAAGCTTTCTTT.

The table lists this clone with a few counts. V is TRBV7-2 and J is TRBJ2-7; D is perhaps TRBD2 (6 bases). The CDR3 loop spans 14 amino acids. Germline CDR1 reads SGHTA; CDR2 reads FQGNSA. V was pared by 0 bases and J by 7 bases, with 13 bases between. CDR3 loop: CASSLAPRAGEQYF. The CDR3 DNA follows: TGTGCCAGCAGCTTAGCCCCCCGGGCGGGGGAGCAGTACTTC.

V usage is TRBV7-2 and J usage is TRBJ2-7; no definite D call. Germline V lookup: CDR1 SGHTA, CDR2 FQGNSA. Trimming stripped 1 base from V and 0 bases from J, with 4 bases between. This CDR3 is built from 13 residues. The CDR3 reads CASSLDSSYEQYF. Written as DNA, the CDR3 is TGTGCCAGCAGCTTAGACAGCTCCTACGAGCAGTACTTC.

The chain links TRBV7-8 to TRBJ2-2, with D hard to call. CDR1 is SGHVS and CDR2 is FQNEAQ in the germline V gene. V dropped 2 bases and J dropped 1 base, with 11 bases sitting between them. This CDR3 has 16 amino acids. CDR3 nucleotides: TGTGCCAGCAGCTTATTTCGTGCCATGAACACCGGGGAGCTGTTTTTT. Encoded protein: CASSLFRAMNTGELFF.

This chain joins TRBV5-1 and TRBJ2-1, with TRBD1 matching 7 bases. Unmatched junction bases numbered 23, after V lost 1 base and J lost 7 bases. Germline V gives CDR1 SGHRS, CDR2 YFSETQ. The CDR3 loop spans 20 amino acids. DNA for the CDR3: TGCGCCAGCAGCTTGTTGCCCTCCAAAACAGGGGCCCCTATTGGGAATGAGCAGTTCTTC. Amino acids: CASSLLPSKTGAPIGNEQFF.

The rearrangement uses TRBV6-5 and TRBJ1-3, with unresolved D. Germline V gene data show CDR1 as MNHEY and CDR2 as SVGAGI. The CDR3 spans 13 residues. Trimming pared 6 bases from V and 3 bases from J, leaving 9 bases between. CDR3 sequence reads: CASRLSLGNTIYF. CDR3 bases: TGTGCCAGCAGGCTAAGCCTTGGAAACACCATATATTTT.

This chain connects TRBV30 to TRBJ1-4; D is unresolved. Deletions cut 4 bases from V and 4 bases from J, with 10 bases between. Germline loops: CDR1 GTSNPN, CDR2 SVGIG (reference sequence). CDR3 length equals 13 residues. DNA of the CDR3: TGTGCCTGGAATGGGGTCATTAATGAAAAACTGTTTTTT. Encoded protein: CAWNGVINEKLFF.

The rearrangement uses TRBV27 and TRBJ2-1; possible D gene TRBD2, 6 bases. Trimming took off 3 bases at V and 10 bases at J, with 7 bases between the two ends. Germline assignment: CDR1 MNHEY and CDR2 SMNVEV (reference sequence). This CDR3 region has 11 residues. The CDR3 sequence: CASSFGGEQFF. The CDR3 region has the DNA TGTGCCAGCAGTTTCGGAGGGGAGCAGTTCTTC.

This rearrangement joins TRBV4-2 to TRBJ2-7; 8 bases fit TRBD2. The CDR3 length is 14 residues. CDR1 is LGHNA and CDR2 is YNFKEQ in the germline V gene. The ends lost 4 bases at V and 3 bases at J; junction bases unmatched: 5. CDR3 sequence: CASSPGGQGYEQYF. CDR3 bases: TGTGCCAGCAGCCCGGGGGGGCAGGGCTACGAGCAGTACTTC.

CDR3 protein: CASRTLRGGETQYF. The CDR3 nucleotides are TGTGCCAGCCGCACCCTAAGGGGTGGCGAGACCCAGTACTTC. The chain uses TRBV6-5 and TRBJ2-5; weak D call: TRBD1 (5 bases). There are 14 residues in the CDR3. Trimming removed 8 bases from V and 5 bases from J, with 18 bases in between. Germline-derived CDR1 and CDR2 are MNHEY and SVGAGI.

The chain joins TRBV30 to TRBJ2-3, with D perhaps assigned TRBD1 or TRBD2 (5 bases each). The V end lost 3 bases, the J end lost 0 bases, and 10 bases lay between the germline ends. In germline, CDR1 is GTSNPN, CDR2 SVGIG (reference sequence). CDR3 length: 14 residues. The CDR3 region has the DNA TGTGCCTGGAGGGGGCGGGTTAGCACAGATACGCAGTATTTT. Amino acids: CAWRGRVSTDTQYF. Looking up the rest from reference TRBV30 and TRBJ2-3 gives the full variable domain: SQTIHQWPATLVQPVGSPLSLECTVEGTSNPNLYWYRQAAGRGLQLLFYSVGIGQISSEVPQNLSASRPQDRQFILSSKKLLLSDSGFYLCAWRGRVSTDTQYFGPGTRLTVL.

The chain recombines TRBV7-2 with TRBJ2-3; either TRBD1 or TRBD2 may supply D (5 bases each). The CDR3 consists of 15 residues. Per germline, CDR1 SGHTA and CDR2 FQGNSA. V was clipped by 5 bases and J by 6 bases, with 18 bases between them. CDR3 region: CASSRDPGPWDTQYF. DNA for the CDR3: TGTGCCAGCAGCCGGGACCCGGGGCCGTGGGATACGCAGTATTTT.

This chain joins TRBV18 and TRBJ1-4, with 12 bases that match TRBD1. V dropped 0 bases and J dropped 4; count of bases not matched to a gene: 6. Germline V gene sequence: CDR1 KGHSH, CDR2 LQKENI. The CDR3 consists of 18 residues. The CDR3 nucleotides are TGTGCCAGCTCACCACCTGGGACAGGGGGCCAGGGTAATGAAAAACTGTTTTTT. It is translated as CASSPPGTGGQGNEKLFF. The whole variable domain, remainder taken from reference TRBV18 and TRBJ1-4, is NAGVMQNPRHLVRRRGQEARLRCSPMKGHSHVYWYRQLPEEGLKFMVYLQKENIIDESGMPKERFSAEFPKEGPSILRIQQVVRGDSAAYFCASSPPGTGGQGNEKLFFGSGTQLSVL.

The V gene is TRBV2, the J gene TRBJ2-7; TRBD1 might be the D (5 bases). V was clipped by 2 bases and J by 3 bases, with 14 bases between them. CDR1 is SNHLY and CDR2 is FYNNEI in the germline V gene. The CDR3 spans 15 residues. In DNA form, the CDR3 reads TGTGCCAGCAGTGAAAGGAGCGCAGGGATCTACGAGCAGTACTTC. This encodes CASSERSAGIYEQYF.

The genes are TRBV6-6 and TRBJ2-4; possible D gene TRBD1, 5 bases. Germline loops: CDR1 MNHNY, CDR2 SVGAGI (reference sequence). The V and J ends lost 2 bases and 3 bases respectively, with 11 bases between them. The length of the CDR3 is 15 residues. The CDR3 spells CASSYPDTSKNIQYF. The CDR3 DNA reads TGTGCCAGCAGTTACCCGGACACGAGCAAAAACATTCAGTACTTC.

V gene TRBV7-9 combines with J gene TRBJ1-4; weak D call: TRBD1 (5 bases). Trimming cost V 1 base and J 4 bases, with 10 bases left between them. The CDR3 has 15 residues. Germline V lookup: CDR1 SEHNR, CDR2 FQNEAQ (reference sequence). The CDR3 here is CASSLVMGRNEKLFF. CDR3 sequence (DNA): TGTGCCAGCAGCTTAGTTATGGGGCGTAATGAAAAACTGTTTTTT. Full variable domain (rest looked up from reference TRBV7-9 and TRBJ1-4): DTGVSQNPRHKITKRGQNVTFRCDPISEHNRLYWYRQTLGQGPEFLTYFQNEAQLEKSRLLSDRFSAERPKGSFSTLEIQRTEQGDSAMYLCASSLVMGRNEKLFFGSGTQLSVL.

The CDR3 DNA follows: TGTGCCAGCAGCCCCCTGTTGGGGGTTCATCAGCCCCAGCATTTT. Protein product: CASSPLLGVHQPQHF. This sequence joins TRBV7-2 and TRBJ1-5; perhaps TRBD1 as D (5 bases). V dropped 5 bases and J dropped 5 bases, with 16 bases sitting between them. Germline V gives CDR1 SGHTA, CDR2 FQGNSA. This CDR3 region has 15 residues.

The chain is built from TRBV2 and TRBJ1-1; D not resolved. CDR3 length: 14 residues. Looked up from germline, CDR1 is SNHLY and CDR2 is FYNNEI. The ends were cut back, 3 bases at V and 0 bases at J, with 8 bases in the middle. CDR3: CASSESAVNTEAFF. The CDR3 DNA reads as TGTGCCAGCAGTGAGTCGGCGGTGAACACTGAAGCTTTCTTT. Full variable domain (missing parts from reference TRBV2 and TRBJ1-1): EPEVTQTPSHQVTQMGQEVILRCVPISNHLYFYWYRQILGQKVEFLVSFYNNEISEKSEIFDDQFSVERPDGSNFTLKIRSTKLEDSAMYFCASSESAVNTEAFFGQGTRLTVV.

This rearrangement joins TRBV5-1 to TRBJ1-2, with TRBD1 matching 11 bases. Germline V lookup: CDR1 SGHRS, CDR2 YFSETQ. The CDR3 is 17 amino acids. The J segment lost 3 bases and the V segment lost 4 bases, leaving 11 bases of the junction unmatched. The CDR3, as DNA: TGCGCCAGCAGCCCCCAGGCGGGACAGGGGGTGGACTATGGCTACACCTTC. This sequence encodes CASSPQAGQGVDYGYTF.

This clone has a handful of counts. The CDR3: CASMRDRGPYEQYF. The CDR3 DNA reads TGTGCCAGCATGCGGGACAGGGGTCCCTACGAGCAGTACTTC. The chain combines TRBV6-1 with TRBJ2-7; 10 bases line up with TRBD1. Trimming at V came to 7 bases and at J to 2 bases, leaving 5 bases not matched to a gene. The CDR3 contains 14 residues. CDR1 and CDR2 from the germline V gene are MNHNS and SASEGT.